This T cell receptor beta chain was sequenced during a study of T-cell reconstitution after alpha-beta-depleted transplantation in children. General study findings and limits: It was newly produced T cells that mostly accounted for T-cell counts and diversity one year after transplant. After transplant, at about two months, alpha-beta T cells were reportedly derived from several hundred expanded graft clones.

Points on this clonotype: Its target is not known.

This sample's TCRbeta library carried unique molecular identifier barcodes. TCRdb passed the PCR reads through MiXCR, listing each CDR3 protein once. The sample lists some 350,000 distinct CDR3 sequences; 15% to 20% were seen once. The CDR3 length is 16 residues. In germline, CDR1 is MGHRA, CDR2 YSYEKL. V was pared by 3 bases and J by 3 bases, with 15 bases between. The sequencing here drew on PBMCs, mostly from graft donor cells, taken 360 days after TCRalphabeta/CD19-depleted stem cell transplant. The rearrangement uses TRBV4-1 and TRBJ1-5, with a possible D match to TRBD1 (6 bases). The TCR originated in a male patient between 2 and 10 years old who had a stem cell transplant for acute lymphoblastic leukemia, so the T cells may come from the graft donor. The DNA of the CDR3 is TGCGCCAGCAGCCAGGCAACAGGGACCCCCAATCAGCCCCAGCATTTT. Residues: CASSQATGTPNQPQHF.